This passage covers 21 T cell receptor beta chains from one sample sequenced in a study of blood T cell repertoires in COVID-19. This table comes from immunoSEQ multiplex PCR, and its TCRdb copy is limited to in-frame clones, with some not included. The repertoire holds 120,000 to 150,000 clones, with almost 85% as singletons. Sequenced material: peripheral blood. The receptors here all came from a man aged 50-60 years with acute or convalescent COVID-19.

J is TRBJ2-7 and V is TRBV7-8; D may be TRBD1 (6 bases). The CDR3 covers 16 residues. Per the germline V gene, CDR1 is SGHVS and CDR2 is FQNEAQ. Deletions cut 5 bases from V and 4 bases from J, with 21 bases between. CDR3 region: CASSPRSPRGGYEQYF. The DNA of the CDR3 is TGTGCCAGCAGCCCAAGATCCCCCAGGGGTGGTTACGAGCAGTACTTC.

The chain joins TRBV7-9 to TRBJ2-5, with 12 bases identical to TRBD2. V dropped 3 bases and J dropped 4; count of bases not matched to a gene: 3. Germline V gives CDR1 SEHNR, CDR2 FQNEAQ (reference sequence). The CDR3 contains 15 residues. CDR3 residues: CASSFTTSGGETQYF. DNA of the CDR3: TGTGCCAGCAGCTTCACGACTAGCGGGGGAGAGACCCAGTACTTC.

The rearrangement joins TRBV5-8 to TRBJ1-1; D not certain. Per the germline V gene, CDR1 is SGHTS and CDR2 is YDEGEE. V lost 2 bases and J lost 13, with 21 bases in between. This CDR3 region has 14 residues. The CDR3 coding sequence is TGTGCCAGCAGCTTTGGAGGGCCCGCTCGGAATGTTTTCTTT. Its protein product is CASSFGGPARNVFF.

The V and J genes are TRBV19 and TRBJ2-1, with 7 bases aligning to TRBD1. With V trimmed by 6 bases and J by 8 bases, 7 bases remained unmatched. Germline CDR1 and CDR2: LNHDA and SQIVND (reference sequence). CDR3 length equals 13 residues. CDR3 sequence: CASRDRVVDEQFF. CDR3 DNA sequence: TGTGCCAGTAGAGACAGGGTTGTGGATGAGCAGTTCTTC.

The V call is TRBV13, the J call TRBJ2-7; 8 nucleotides agree with TRBD1. J lost 4 bases, V lost 6 bases, and 8 bases had no gene match. CDR3 size: 14 residues. Germline V lookup: CDR1 PRHDT, CDR2 FYEKMQ (reference sequence). CDR3 DNA: TGTGCCAGCAGTCCCGGGACAGGCGGATACGAGCAGTACTTC. This gives the protein CASSPGTGGYEQYF. The variable domain in full, completed from reference TRBV13 and TRBJ2-7, reads AAGVIQSPRHLIKEKRETATLKCYPIPRHDTVYWYQQGPGQDPQFLISFYEKMQSDKGSIPDRFSAQQFSDYHSELNMSSLELGDSALYFCASSPGTGGYEQYFGPGTRLTVT.

V and J are TRBV5-1 and TRBJ2-3, with TRBD1 matching 7 bases. Germline CDR1 is SGHRS and CDR2 is YFSETQ. CDR3 length equals 15 residues. V lost 4 bases and J lost 3; bases outside the gene matches: 8. The CDR3 DNA follows: TGCGCCAGCAGCGAGGGACAGCTTAAAACAGATACGCAGTATTTT. Amino acid sequence: CASSEGQLKTDTQYF.

CDR3 residues: CASRRGGGYTF. The CDR3 nucleotides are TGTGCCAGTAGAAGGGGAGGAGGCTACACCTTC. The chain links TRBV19 to TRBJ1-2, with a tentative D call TRBD1 (5 bases). The CDR3 is made up of 11 amino acids. Germline CDR1 and CDR2: LNHDA and SQIVND (reference sequence). The V end lost 6 bases, the J end lost 8 bases, and 10 bases lay between the germline ends.

This chain uses TRBV7-8 with TRBJ1-5; tentative D call: TRBD1 (5 bases). Germline assignment: CDR1 SGHVS and CDR2 FQNEAQ. The CDR3 consists of 17 residues. The ends were cut back, 3 bases at V and 2 bases at J, with 17 bases in the middle. DNA for the CDR3: TGTGCCAGCAGCTTCCCCCCCCAGGGCATCGGCAATCAGCCCCAGCATTTT. Protein sequence: CASSFPPQGIGNQPQHF.

The gene calls are TRBV29-1 and TRBJ1-1, with D maybe TRBD1 (5 bases). Germline V lookup: CDR1 SQVTM, CDR2 ANQGSEA. CDR3 length: 15 residues. V was cut by 4 bases and J by 3 bases, with 18 bases left in between. CDR3 loop: CSVGGQSRRDTEAFF. The DNA for the CDR3 is TGCAGCGTTGGGGGCCAAAGTAGGAGGGACACTGAAGCTTTCTTT.

The chain uses TRBV7-3 and TRBJ1-1; TRBD1 aligns across 9 bases. With V trimmed by 4 bases and J by 5 bases, 8 bases remained unmatched. The CDR3 has 15 amino acids. The germline gives CDR1 SGHTA, CDR2 FQGTGA. The CDR3 sequence is CASSSGRTGVTEAFF. The CDR3, as DNA: TGTGCCAGCAGCTCAGGCAGGACAGGGGTTACTGAAGCTTTCTTT.

The rearrangement joins TRBV6-5 to TRBJ2-2; D remains ambiguous. This CDR3 contains 15 residues. CDR1 is MNHEY and CDR2 is SVGAGI in the germline V gene. Deletions cut 0 bases from V and 7 bases from J, with 12 bases between. CDR3 bases: TGTGCCAGCAGTTACTCGAGCCAGGTATTCGGGGAGCTGTTTTTT. It yields the protein CASSYSSQVFGELFF.

Written as DNA, the CDR3 is TGTGCCAGCAGCTTAACAACAGGGGTTATCAATCAGCCCCAGCATTTT. Residues: CASSLTTGVINQPQHF. The gene calls are TRBV7-8 and TRBJ1-5, with TRBD1 matching over 7 bases. V was pared by 2 bases and J by 3 bases, with 7 bases of the junction left unmatched. Germline-derived CDR1 and CDR2 are SGHVS and FQNEAQ. This CDR3 has 16 amino acids.

The chain has TRBV9 and TRBJ1-1, with D maybe TRBD1 (6 bases). There are 15 residues in the CDR3. CDR1 and CDR2 (germline): SGDLS, YYNGEE. The ends were cut back, 1 base at V and 4 bases at J, with 14 bases in the middle. CDR3 residues: CASSVSGEGSTEAFF. CDR3 nucleotide sequence: TGTGCCAGCAGCGTATCAGGGGAGGGAAGCACTGAAGCTTTCTTT.

The rearrangement joins TRBV6-4 to TRBJ1-1; 7 nucleotides align to TRBD1. J gave up 1 base and V 6 bases, and 8 bases lay outside the gene matches. Per germline, CDR1 MRHNA and CDR2 SNTAGT. The CDR3 extends over 15 amino acids. The CDR3 spells CASSLTGDGNTEAFF. CDR3 coding DNA: TGTGCCAGCAGCCTTACAGGGGATGGGAACACTGAAGCTTTCTTT.

The rearrangement joins TRBV19 to TRBJ2-7; a possible D gene is TRBD2 (6 bases). CDR1 and CDR2 from the germline V gene are LNHDA and SQIVND (reference sequence). There are 13 residues in the CDR3. Trimming took 6 bases from V and 6 from J, leaving 15 bases between them. The CDR3 nucleotides are TGTGCCAGTAGGAGGGACTGGGATCCCGAGCAGTACTTC. Protein sequence: CASRRDWDPEQYF. The full variable domain, completed using reference TRBV19 and TRBJ2-7, is DGGITQSPKYLFRKEGQNVTLSCEQNLNHDAMYWYRQDPGQGLRLIYYSQIVNDFQKGDIAEGYSVSREKKESFPLTVTSAQKNPTAFYLCASRRDWDPEQYFGPGTRLTVT.

This clone was found once. CDR3 coding DNA: TGTGCCAGCAGTGAGGATCCGGGGGGGCGGCCCCAGCATTTT. Translating it yields CASSEDPGGRPQHF. The chain recombines TRBV2 with TRBJ1-5; D is perhaps TRBD1 (6 bases). The CDR3 is made up of 14 amino acids. V lost 3 bases to trimming and J lost 9 bases, with 15 bases between them. The V gene's germline CDR1 is SNHLY and CDR2 FYNNEI.

The chain couples TRBV11-1 to TRBJ1-6; D gene unclear. The CDR3 is 15 amino acids. Germline V gene data show CDR1 as SGHAT and CDR2 as FQDESV (reference sequence). The V gene lost 1 base and the J gene lost 3 bases, with 7 bases spanning the gap. The CDR3 here is CASSLEADYNSPLHF. The DNA for the CDR3 is TGTGCCAGCAGCTTAGAAGCGGACTATAATTCACCCCTCCACTTT. Filled out from reference TRBV11-1 and TRBJ1-6, the complete variable domain reads EAEVAQSPRYKITEKSQAVAFWCDPISGHATLYWYRQILGQGPELLVQFQDESVVDDSQLPKDRFSAERLKGVDSTLKIQPAELGDSAMYLCASSLEADYNSPLHFGNGTRLTVT.

The gene calls are TRBV2 and TRBJ2-3; 8 bases are shared with TRBD2. The germline CDR1 and CDR2 sequences are SNHLY and FYNNEI. Losses at the gene ends were 8 bases for V and 3 bases for J; bases not matched to a gene: 7. This CDR3 has 14 residues. CDR3 coding DNA: TGTGCCAGCTTAGCGGGGATGGGGACAGATACGCAGTATTTT. Its translation is CASLAGMGTDTQYF. The full variable domain, completed using reference TRBV2 and TRBJ2-3, is EPEVTQTPSHQVTQMGQEVILRCVPISNHLYFYWYRQILGQKVEFLVSFYNNEISEKSEIFDDQFSVERPDGSNFTLKIRSTKLEDSAMYFCASLAGMGTDTQYFGPGTRLTVL.

The rearrangement uses TRBV14 and TRBJ1-3; TRBD1 aligns across 7 bases. CDR1 is SGHDN and CDR2 is FVKESK in the germline V gene. The trim removed 6 bases at V and 0 bases at J, leaving 8 bases unmatched. CDR3 length equals 16 residues. The CDR3: CASRPMTGTSGNTIYF. The CDR3 DNA reads as TGTGCCAGCAGACCCATGACAGGGACCTCTGGAAACACCATATATTTT.

The count of this clone is one. The chain recombines TRBV6-1 with TRBJ2-6; no clear D gene. CDR1 and CDR2 from the germline V gene are MNHNS and SASEGT. V lost 6 bases to trimming and J lost 4 bases, with 10 bases between them. The CDR3 loop spans 14 amino acids. The CDR3 is CASSPRAGANVLTF. The CDR3, as DNA: TGTGCCAGCAGCCCCCGAGCGGGGGCCAACGTCCTGACTTTC.

The V gene is TRBV9, the J gene TRBJ1-1; 7 bases map to TRBD1. Germline trimming cut 0 bases from V and 4 bases from J; bases unmatched to any gene: 3. This CDR3 contains 14 residues. Germline V lookup: CDR1 SGDLS, CDR2 YYNGEE. The CDR3 DNA follows: TGTGCCAGCAGCGTAGCCAGGGGGAGCACTGAAGCTTTCTTT. Encoded protein: CASSVARGSTEAFF.